This T cell receptor (beta chain) was captured by sequencing in a study of response to subunit inactivated influenza vaccine. Findings of the study overall: That few new T cells are recruited by each seasonal influenza vaccination was the authors' suggestion.

TCRdb re-called the RT-PCR reads with MiXCR, one entry per CDR3 protein. The sample consists of 400,000 to 650,000 distinct CDR3 sequences, 6% to 9% of them appearing once. Germline V gene data show CDR1 as MNHNS and CDR2 as SASEGT. This CDR3 spans 14 amino acids. V gave up 5 bases and J gave up 9 bases; unmatched junction bases: 7. A remark on this clonotype: The antigen is undetermined.

The chain combines TRBV6-1 with TRBJ2-4, with 10 bases matching TRBD1. The source of this sequence is a man aged 50 to 69 who received an inactivated influenza vaccine. Sequenced here: PBMCs from blood, sampled about 24 months after vaccination. The CDR3 region has the DNA TGTGCCAGCAGTACCGGGACAGGGGTTCCCATTCAGTACTTC. Protein sequence: CASSTGTGVPIQYF.